This TCR beta chain was sequenced in a study of read filtering for tumor transcriptome and immune sequencing. As for the study in general: Transcriptome libraries were built from DNase-treated RNA.

The library was built from around 380 ng RNA with molecular barcoded adaptors for alpha/delta and beta/gamma chains. Using its own MiXCR run on the reads, TCRdb lists one record per CDR3 protein. The data show just over 14,000 distinct CDR3 sequences, just over 20% seen once. Concerning this clonotype: A read error likely explains this, since a far larger clone differs by one base.

This TCR came from a donor at least 40 years old with multiple myeloma. The sample taken for sequencing was a population of CD138-negative cells sorted from bone marrow.

The CDR3 DNA sequence: TGTGCCAGCACTCTCACCGGACCGAGCTACGAGCAGTTCTTC. Its translation: CASTLTGPSYEQFF. The V and J genes are TRBV6-5 and TRBJ2-1, with D hard to call. V gave up 7 bases and J gave up 10 bases, with 20 bases separating them. Germline V gene lookup returns CDR1 MNHEY and CDR2 SVGAGI. The CDR3 is 14 amino acids.